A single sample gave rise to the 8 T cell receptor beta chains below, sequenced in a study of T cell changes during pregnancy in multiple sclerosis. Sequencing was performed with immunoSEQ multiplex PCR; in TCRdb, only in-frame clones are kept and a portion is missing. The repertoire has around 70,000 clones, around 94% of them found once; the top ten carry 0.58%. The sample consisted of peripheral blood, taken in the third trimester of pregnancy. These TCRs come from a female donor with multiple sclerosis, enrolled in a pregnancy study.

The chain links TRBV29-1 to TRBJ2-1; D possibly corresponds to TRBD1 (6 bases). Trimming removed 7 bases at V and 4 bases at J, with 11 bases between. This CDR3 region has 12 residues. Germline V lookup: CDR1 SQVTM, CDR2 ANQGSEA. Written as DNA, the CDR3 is TGCAGCGAGCGTACAGGGTACAATGAGCAGTTCTTC. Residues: CSERTGYNEQFF.

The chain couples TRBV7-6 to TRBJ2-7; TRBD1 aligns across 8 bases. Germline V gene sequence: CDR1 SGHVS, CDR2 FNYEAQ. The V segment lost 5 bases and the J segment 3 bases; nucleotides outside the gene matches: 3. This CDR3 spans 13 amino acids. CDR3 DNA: TGTGCCAGCAGCGTTGGACAGGGCTACGAGCAGTACTTC. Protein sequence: CASSVGQGYEQYF. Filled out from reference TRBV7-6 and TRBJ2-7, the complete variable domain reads GAGVSQSPRYKVTKRGQDVALRCDPISGHVSLYWYRQALGQGPEFLTYFNYEAQQDKSGLPNDRFSAERPEGSISTLTIQRTEQRDSAMYRCASSVGQGYEQYFGPGTRLTVT.

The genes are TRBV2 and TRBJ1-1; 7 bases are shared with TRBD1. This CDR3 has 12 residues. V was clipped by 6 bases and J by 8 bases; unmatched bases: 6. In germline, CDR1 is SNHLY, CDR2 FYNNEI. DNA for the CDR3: TGTGCCAGCAGCGCCACAGGGGTAGAAGCTTTCTTT. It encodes CASSATGVEAFF.

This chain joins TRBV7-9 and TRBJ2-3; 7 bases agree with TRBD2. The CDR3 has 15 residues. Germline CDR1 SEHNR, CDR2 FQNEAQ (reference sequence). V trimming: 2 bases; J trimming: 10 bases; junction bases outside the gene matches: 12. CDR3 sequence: CASSLHSGALSSQYF. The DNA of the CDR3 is TGTGCCAGCAGCTTACACAGCGGGGCCCTTTCATCGCAGTATTTT.

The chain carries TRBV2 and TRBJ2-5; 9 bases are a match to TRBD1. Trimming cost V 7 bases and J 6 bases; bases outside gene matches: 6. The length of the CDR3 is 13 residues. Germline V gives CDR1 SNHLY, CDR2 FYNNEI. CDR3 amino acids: CASTGDRAKTQYF. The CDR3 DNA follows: TGTGCCAGCACGGGGGACAGGGCGAAGACCCAGTACTTC.

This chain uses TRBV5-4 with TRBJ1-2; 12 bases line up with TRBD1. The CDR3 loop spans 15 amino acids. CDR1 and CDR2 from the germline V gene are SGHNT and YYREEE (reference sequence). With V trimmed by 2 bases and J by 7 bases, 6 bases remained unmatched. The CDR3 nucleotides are TGTGCCAGCAGCTTTCCGGGACAGGGGGCATTTGGCTACACCTTC. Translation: CASSFPGQGAFGYTF.

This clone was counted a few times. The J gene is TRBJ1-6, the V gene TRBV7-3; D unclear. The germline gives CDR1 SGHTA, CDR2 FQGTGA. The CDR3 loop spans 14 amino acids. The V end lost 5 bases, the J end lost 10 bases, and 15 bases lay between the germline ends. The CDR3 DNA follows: TGTGCCAGCAGCAAAGGCGGGGTAGGGTCACCCCTCCACTTT. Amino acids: CASSKGGVGSPLHF.

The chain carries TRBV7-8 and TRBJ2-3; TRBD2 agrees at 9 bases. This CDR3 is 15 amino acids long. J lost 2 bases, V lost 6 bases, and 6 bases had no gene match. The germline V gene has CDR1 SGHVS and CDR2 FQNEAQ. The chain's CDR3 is CASRSIAGDTDTQYF. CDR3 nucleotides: TGTGCCAGCAGGTCCATAGCGGGGGACACAGATACGCAGTATTTT.